These 10 T cell receptor beta chains share one sample of origin, sequenced in a study of beta chain features in type 1 diabetes. The whole isolated RNA underwent reverse transcription, so sequencing captured expressed TCRB transcripts. Repertoires were generated with immunoSEQ multiplex PCR, while TCRdb's copy carries only in-frame clones and drops some. This table holds some 270,000 clones, around 7.8% found once. The sample comprised central memory CD4+ T cells from blood. These receptors all stem from a woman younger than 35 in good health.

This clone was recorded once. This sequence joins TRBV7-9 and TRBJ2-7; D gene uncertain. V was shortened by 5 bases and J by 6 bases, with 20 bases between the two germline ends. CDR3 size: 15 residues. Germline CDR1 is SEHNR and CDR2 is FQNEAQ (reference sequence). CDR3 DNA: TGTGCCAGCAGCCTTTGGAGTGTTTTTGCCATCGAGCAGTACTTC. This gives the protein CASSLWSVFAIEQYF.

On this clone itself: Other DNA sequences in this specimen translate into the identical CDR3. V usage is TRBV29-1 and J usage is TRBJ2-1; 10 nucleotides agree with TRBD2. The CDR3 extends over 16 amino acids. The J segment lost 4 bases and the V segment lost 1 base, leaving 7 bases of the junction unmatched. Per germline, CDR1 SQVTM and CDR2 ANQGSEA. The CDR3 sequence is CSVEGGTSGAYNEQFF. In DNA, the CDR3 is TGCAGCGTTGAAGGAGGTACTAGCGGGGCATACAATGAGCAGTTCTTC.

The sample holds a few counts of this clone. The chain has TRBV2 and TRBJ1-2; 8 bases fit TRBD1. Germline V lookup: CDR1 SNHLY, CDR2 FYNNEI. This CDR3 is 14 amino acids long. The junction had 4 bases not matched to a gene; V was cut back by 3 bases and J by 4 bases. The CDR3 sequence: CASSESGGFYGYTF. Written as DNA, the CDR3 is TGTGCCAGCAGTGAGTCAGGGGGCTTCTATGGCTACACCTTC.

The CDR3 DNA is TGCAGCGTTGCGGTTGGGATTAATAATTCACCCCTCCACTTT. Protein product: CSVAVGINNSPLHF. The V and J genes are TRBV29-1 and TRBJ1-6; D is unresolved. V was cut by 4 bases and J by 5 bases, with 12 bases left in between. The CDR3 sequence is 14 residues long. The germline gives CDR1 SQVTM, CDR2 ANQGSEA.

This clone was picked up many times. The gene calls are TRBV28 and TRBJ1-1; tentatively, D is TRBD1 (5 bases). The CDR3 is 15 residues long. CDR1 is MDHEN and CDR2 is SYDVKM in the germline V gene. V was trimmed by 8 bases and J by 2 bases, leaving 18 bases between them. The CDR3 here is CASSSAGSGNTEAFF. The CDR3 nucleotides are TGTGCCAGCTCTTCGGCAGGGTCGGGCAACACTGAAGCTTTCTTT.

This clone was recorded a few times. The chain employs TRBV28 and TRBJ1-2; no clear D gene. Germline CDR1 and CDR2: MDHEN and SYDVKM. The CDR3 has 12 amino acids. V shed 6 bases and J shed 5 bases, with 10 bases lying between them. CDR3 amino acids: CASRPGLYGYTF. The CDR3 region has the DNA TGTGCCAGCAGACCGGGTTTGTATGGCTACACCTTC.

Turning to this clone: At the DNA level, this CDR3 is encoded by other sequences in the same sample as well. This rearrangement joins TRBV7-6 to TRBJ2-5; D call uncertain. The CDR3 spans 12 residues. Germline CDR1 is SGHVS and CDR2 is FNYEAQ. V was cut by 1 base and J by 4 bases, with 4 bases left in between. Written as DNA, the CDR3 is TGTGCCAGCAGCTTAGGAACAGAGACCCAGTACTTC. Translated, it gives CASSLGTETQYF.

This clone has a handful of counts. The chain couples TRBV11-3 to TRBJ2-1, with TRBD2 identical over 11 bases. Germline V CDR1 and CDR2: SGHNT, YENEEA. The CDR3 covers 15 residues. The ends lost 5 bases at V and 5 bases at J; junction bases unmatched: 5. The CDR3 spells CASSPGLADNNEQFF. The CDR3 DNA reads TGTGCCAGCAGCCCGGGACTAGCGGATAACAATGAGCAGTTCTTC. The whole variable domain, filled in from reference TRBV11-3 and TRBJ2-1, reads EAGVVQSPRYKIIEKKQPVAFWCNPISGHNTLYWYLQNLGQGPELLIRYENEEAVDDSQLPKDRFSAERLKGVDSTLKIQPAELGDSAVYLCASSPGLADNNEQFFGPGTRLTVL.

This clone came up a few times. This chain connects TRBV4-3 to TRBJ1-3; the D gene is possibly TRBD1 (6 bases). Trimming removed 4 bases at V and 2 bases at J, with 9 bases between. Germline V gene sequence: CDR1 LGHNA, CDR2 YSLEER. The CDR3 covers 14 residues. CDR3 nucleotides: TGCGCCAGCAGCCGAACAGGGACTGGAAACACCATATATTTT. It yields the protein CASSRTGTGNTIYF.

This clone showed up just a few times. This chain joins TRBV6-5 and TRBJ1-2, with 7 bases aligning to TRBD1. V gave up 2 bases and J gave up 7 bases; unmatched junction bases: 7. The germline V gene has CDR1 MNHEY and CDR2 SVGAGI. The CDR3 contains 14 residues. In DNA, the CDR3 is TGTGCCAGCAGTTACGGCAGGGGGACGCTTGGCTACACCTTC. This codes for CASSYGRGTLGYTF.